This TCR beta chain was identified during a study of T-cell memory formation after mild COVID-19. Across the study: Largely, TCR clusters stayed within a single donor. Study findings and constraints: Contracting CD4+ clones lay largely in CM and EM, with CD8+ ones residing in EMRA.

To note about this clonotype: Antigen unknown.

The V end was cut by 6 bases, the J end by 2 bases, with 13 bases between. The CDR3 is 14 residues long. Germline-derived CDR1 and CDR2 are DFQATT and SNEGSKA (reference sequence). Sample barcodes and UMIs were carried by the TCR alpha and TCR beta cDNA libraries that 5'RACE generated with constant-segment primers. TCRdb called the 5' RACE reads again in MiXCR, with one record for every CDR3 protein. The repertoire holds about 210,000 distinct CDR3 sequences, under 30% seen once, with over 9.5% in the top ten. Sample: PBMCs or a T cell subset sorted from them (not recorded which). This TCR was recovered from an adult woman who had mild COVID-19 (a few samples of this study predate the infection). Cell type and time point are not known. This sequence joins TRBV20-1 and TRBJ2-2; D perhaps matches TRBD1 (6 bases). CDR3 region: CSAFRGKNTGELFF. As DNA, the CDR3 is TGCAGTGCATTCAGGGGTAAAAACACCGGGGAGCTGTTTTTT.